The clone carrying this T cell receptor (beta chain) was found a few times. Its antigen is not known. This specimen belongs to a study of response to subunit inactivated influenza vaccine. Trimming removed 5 bases from V and 2 bases from J, with 21 bases in between. This CDR3 contains 17 residues. CDR1 is SGHTA, CDR2 FQGNSA, per germline. Study-level findings and limits: That few new T cells are recruited by each seasonal influenza vaccination was the authors' suggestion.

A single record per CDR3 protein comes from TCRdb applying MiXCR to the RT-PCR reads. The data contain some 800,000 distinct CDR3 sequences, approximately 21% of them seen just once; the ten biggest clones take up about a tenth. The sequencing used PBMCs from blood, collected roughly 5 days after vaccination. The receptor was isolated from a man in his fifties or sixties who received an inactivated influenza vaccine. The chain links TRBV7-2 to TRBJ2-5; possibly TRBD2 for D (6 bases). The CDR3 loop reads CASSRTGTPPWQETQYF. CDR3 in DNA: TGTGCCAGCAGCCGAACCGGGACTCCCCCTTGGCAAGAGACCCAGTACTTC.